These 19 T cell receptor beta chains came from one sample sequenced in a study of blood T cell repertoires in COVID-19. TCRdb's table, derived via immunoSEQ multiplex PCR, lists solely in-frame clones and lacks some. This sample has 150,000 to 200,000 clones, with 79% found just once. The sample taken for sequencing was peripheral blood. Receptor source: a woman aged 55-75 years with COVID-19, enrolled during active disease.

The CDR3 nucleotides are TGTGCCAGCAGCCCGAGGACAGGGCAGAACACTGAAGCTTTCTTT. It encodes CASSPRTGQNTEAFF. This chain uses TRBV7-2 with TRBJ1-1; 8 bases line up with TRBD1. Per the germline V gene, CDR1 is SGHTA and CDR2 is FQGNSA. The V segment lost 5 bases and the J segment 1 base; nucleotides outside the gene matches: 6. This CDR3 is built from 15 residues.

In its sample, this clone was seen once. This chain joins TRBV3-1 (or the pseudogene TRBV3-2) and TRBJ1-3; D gene uncertain. The CDR3 spans 15 residues. Trimming removed 4 bases from V and 0 bases from J, with 10 bases in between. From germline, CDR1 is LGHDT and CDR2 YNNKEL (reference sequence). CDR3 nucleotide sequence: TGTGCCAGCAGCCTCACATGGAGCTCTGGAAACACCATATATTTT. Its protein product is CASSLTWSSGNTIYF.

This clone occurred a few times. The CDR3 here is CASSLGWLDFSGANVLTF. The CDR3, as DNA: TGCGCCAGCAGCTTGGGGTGGTTAGATTTTTCTGGGGCCAACGTCCTGACTTTC. This chain joins TRBV5-1 and TRBJ2-6; D is unclear. The V gene lost 0 bases and the J gene lost 1 base, with 14 bases spanning the gap. CDR1 and CDR2 from the germline V gene are SGHRS and YFSETQ. The CDR3 length is 18 residues.

This clone has a single count. The rearrangement joins TRBV5-4 to TRBJ2-2; 9 nucleotides line up with TRBD1. V lost 5 bases, J lost 5 bases, and 7 bases stayed unmatched. This CDR3 is built from 15 residues. Germline loops: CDR1 SGHNT, CDR2 YYREEE (reference sequence). The CDR3 nucleotides read TGTGCCAGCAGTATAGGGGACAGGGTGACCGGGGAGCTGTTTTTT. Protein: CASSIGDRVTGELFF.

This clone was picked up a small number of times. This chain connects TRBV19 to TRBJ1-5; D is possibly TRBD1 (5 bases). The CDR3 has 13 residues. V was shortened by 3 bases and J by 8 bases, with 11 bases between the two germline ends. Germline CDR1 LNHDA, CDR2 SQIVND (reference sequence). The DNA for the CDR3 is TGTGCCAGTAGTATGGGCCTAGGGGAGCCCCAGCATTTT. Protein: CASSMGLGEPQHF.

This sequence joins TRBV5-4 and TRBJ2-3, with 7 bases lining up with TRBD1. Trimming cost V 2 bases and J 1 base; bases outside gene matches: 4. In germline, CDR1 is SGHNT, CDR2 YYREEE (reference sequence). The CDR3 is 15 amino acids. CDR3 DNA: TGTGCCAGCAGCTTACGACAGGGTGGCACAGATACGCAGTATTTT. It translates to CASSLRQGGTDTQYF.

This clone was counted between two and nine times. This rearrangement joins TRBV7-6 to TRBJ2-1; D possibly corresponds to TRBD1 (6 bases). Germline assignment: CDR1 SGHVS and CDR2 FNYEAQ. Trimming shortened V by 0 bases and J by 10 bases, and 7 bases separated the two germline ends. This CDR3 has 12 amino acids. DNA for the CDR3: TGTGCCAGCAGCTTAGCAGGACAGGAGCAGTTCTTC. Translation: CASSLAGQEQFF.

The chain recombines TRBV6-4 with TRBJ2-3; TRBD1 matches at 8 bases. With V trimmed by 0 bases and J by 4 bases, 3 bases remained unmatched. The CDR3 is 15 residues long. Germline-derived CDR1 and CDR2 are MRHNA and SNTAGT. Written as DNA, the CDR3 is TGTGCCAGCAGTGACTCGCAGGGGGCTGCAGATACGCAGTATTTT. Protein: CASSDSQGAADTQYF.

The rearrangement joins TRBV2 to TRBJ1-5, with D perhaps matching TRBD1 (5 bases). V was shortened by 8 bases and J by 2 bases, with 10 bases between the two germline ends. CDR3 length equals 13 residues. Germline CDR1 and CDR2: SNHLY and FYNNEI. The CDR3 sequence: CASQGGGNQPQHF. In DNA, the CDR3 is TGTGCCAGCCAGGGAGGGGGCAATCAGCCCCAGCATTTT.

The chain couples TRBV11-2 to TRBJ2-7, with 9 bases matching TRBD1. This CDR3 region has 14 residues. The V and J ends lost 8 bases and 5 bases, in that order; junction bases with no gene match: 10. From germline, CDR1 is SGHAT and CDR2 FQNNGV. The CDR3 DNA reads as TGTGCCAGCGGATCGACCGGGACAGGGCACGAGCAGTACGTC. Translation gives CASGSTGTGHEQYV.

This clone was seen just once. The V call is TRBV7-2, the J call TRBJ2-7, with 8 bases matching TRBD2. In germline, CDR1 is SGHTA, CDR2 FQGNSA. After removal of 1 base from V and 6 bases from J, the junction contained 5 bases not matched to a gene. The CDR3 has 14 amino acids. CDR3 sequence: CASSLGLAGGEQYF. The CDR3 bases are TGTGCCAGCAGCTTAGGGCTAGCGGGTGGCGAGCAGTACTTC.

This clone was seen just once. The V and J genes are TRBV11-1 and TRBJ2-7; TRBD1 might be the D (6 bases). V dropped 2 bases and J dropped 3 bases, with 8 bases sitting between them. The CDR3 loop spans 13 amino acids. Germline CDR1 is SGHAT and CDR2 is FQDESV (reference sequence). CDR3 sequence: CASSLQGNYEQYF. In nucleotides, the CDR3 is TGTGCCAGCAGCTTACAGGGGAACTACGAGCAGTACTTC.

This chain uses TRBV5-1 with TRBJ1-1, with D possibly TRBD1 on 5 matching bases. V shed 4 bases and J shed 1 base, with 11 bases lying between them. This CDR3 has 14 amino acids. Germline CDR1 reads SGHRS; CDR2 reads YFSETQ. CDR3: CASSTQTGNTEAFF. The CDR3 coding sequence is TGCGCCAGCAGCACGCAAACAGGGAACACTGAAGCTTTCTTT.

The J gene is TRBJ1-6, the V gene TRBV7-3, with a possible D match to TRBD1 (5 bases). The length of the CDR3 is 15 residues. V shed 1 base and J shed 7 bases, with 11 bases lying between them. Germline CDR1 reads SGHTA; CDR2 reads FQGTGA. The CDR3 DNA reads as TGTGCCAGCAGCTTAAACGCAGGGTGGAATTCACCCCTCCACTTT. As protein: CASSLNAGWNSPLHF.

This chain links TRBV28 with TRBJ2-1; a possible D gene is TRBD1 (6 bases). CDR1 and CDR2 (germline): MDHEN, SYDVKM. This CDR3 contains 14 residues. Trimming removed 6 bases at V and 1 base at J, with 10 bases between. The CDR3 DNA reads as TGTGCCAGCAGCCCCGGACAGTCCTACAATGAGCAGTTCTTC. Translating it yields CASSPGQSYNEQFF.

The rearrangement uses TRBV5-1 and TRBJ2-7; D is undetermined. Germline V gene sequence: CDR1 SGHRS, CDR2 YFSETQ. V shed 4 bases and J shed 7 bases, with 18 bases lying between them. The length of the CDR3 is 14 residues. The CDR3 nucleotides read TGCGCCAGCAGCCTCGTCGGGTTAAATGGAGAGCAGTACTTC. This gives the protein CASSLVGLNGEQYF.

The chain employs TRBV11-2 and TRBJ2-1; D unresolved. The CDR3 consists of 16 residues. Trimming took off 0 bases at V and 2 bases at J, with 11 bases between the two ends. Germline CDR1 and CDR2: SGHAT and FQNNGV. CDR3 residues: CASSLDIQPAYNEQFF. The CDR3 nucleotides are TGTGCCAGCAGCTTAGATATACAGCCTGCCTACAATGAGCAGTTCTTC.

V gene TRBV7-2 combines with J gene TRBJ2-7; D might be TRBD2 (6 bases). The CDR3 has 14 amino acids. Trimming took off 1 base at V and 5 bases at J, with 12 bases between the two ends. From germline, CDR1 is SGHTA and CDR2 FQGNSA. CDR3 coding DNA: TGTGCCAGCAGCTTAGGACGGGAGCCCAACGAGCAGTACTTC. This encodes CASSLGREPNEQYF. The full variable domain, in which reference TRBV7-2 and TRBJ2-7 provide the parts outside the CDR3, is GAGVSQSPSNKVTEKGKDVELRCDPISGHTALYWYRQSLGQGLEFLIYFQGNSAPDKSGLPSDRFSAERTGGSVSTLTIQRTQQEDSAVYLCASSLGREPNEQYFGPGTRLTVT.

This clone has just one count. This chain connects TRBV3-1 (or the pseudogene TRBV3-2) to TRBJ2-1; D remains unclear. Per germline, CDR1 LGHDT and CDR2 YNNKEL (reference sequence). The CDR3 totals 14 residues. V lost 0 bases and J lost 9, with 12 bases in between. CDR3 DNA sequence: TGTGCCAGCAGCCAAGAGGCTACCCGAGGTGAGCAGTTCTTC. Protein sequence: CASSQEATRGEQFF.